This T cell receptor beta chain originates from a study of long-term antiretroviral therapy in people with HIV (dated by TCRdb to about 2022). Concerning the study at large: The earliest samples were collected about a decade before the 2015 WHO recommendation for immediate ART, when ART was typically delayed until CD4 counts fell. Whether ART initiation and durable HIV suppression were associated with changes in peripheral blood TRB repertoire composition and diversity was tested in a retrospective serial study. From some 33 adults with confirmed HIV infection, the cohort provided under 200 cryopreserved PBMC samples, gathered serially across a mean of about six years (range 1-12). Of the 30 to 35 participants with HIV, fewer than twelve were female. No cross-contamination during QIAcube processing was seen in test extractions of a monoclonal T-cell line run alongside about 33 polyclonal samples. What the study reported, not specific to this receptor: Owing to limited PBMC availability, only the TCR beta chain was sequenced, without alpha chain pairing. No data were available on ART adherence, viral resistance or therapy changes, limiting inferences about post-ART repertoire changes. Because pre-ART samples had limited cell numbers, profiling was done on unsorted PBMC rather than on sorted CD4+ and CD8+ T cells. CDR3 length ranges in HIV repertoires were narrower than in controls, and network structure suggested an antigen-experienced repertoire with only a slight naive shift after ART. The samples were dated from the mid-2000s to the late 2010s, and the ART regimens that were used may be less effective than current ART regimens. ART initiation was associated with a significant increase in TRB diversity, but diversity stayed significantly below transplant donor controls even after long-term ART. Expanded TRB clones identified before ART initiation dominated the repertoire across all time points, though the dominance fluctuated and decreased in many PLHIV after ART.

The immunoSEQ hsTCRB v3.0 assay was used at survey level resolution for TRB variable region sequencing. TRB sequencing targeted a depth of about 40,000-55,000 T-cell genomes per sample. An Illumina MiSeq with a v3 150-cycle kit was used to sequence the pooled TRB libraries. The study's own analysis went as follows. Repertoire analysis was performed in R inside a reproducible Nextflow workflow that covered QC, data transformation and analysis. LymphoSeq2, an R package for exploring AIRR-Seq data, was used to implement the custom analyses. A handful of samples that produced fewer than 5000 total TRB sequences were removed, so some 190 HIV repertoires were analyzed. Among the approximately 190 HIV repertoires that were kept, 59 were collected before ART initiation and more than 120 were collected after ART initiation. Each repertoire was downsampled to 5000 TRB nucleotide sequences, and summary statistics were averaged across 100 downsampling iterations. The analysis kept only TRB sequences whose CDR3 regions were at least seven amino acids long. Two measures captured diversity: a Shannon entropy-derived clonality score and the Gini coefficient. Repertoire networks linked the top 5000 CDR3 amino acid sequences whenever two sequences differed by an edit distance of one. GLIPH2 predicted antigen specificity groups and MHC restriction for TRB CDR3 amino acid sequences. To flag known associations with CMV, EBV, HIV or tissue antigens, CDR3 amino acid sequences were compared against VDJdb and McPAS-TCR. Pre-ART, post-ART and control groups were compared with Wilcoxon signed-rank tests and Holm-Bonferroni correction. TCRdb's version of the immuneACCESS table is confined to in-frame rearrangements and falls short of the full clone set. An unresolved V gene accounts for under half of the shortfall where checked; the remainder is of unknown origin. The V and J calls and clone size were taken over from that table, and D and trimming were inferred from the DNA. The sample table holds around 25,000 clones, of which approximately 86% were seen once. Roughly 3.5% of the sample comes from the top ten.

With regard to this clone: It has no known antigen specificity. No quality values exist for individual bases; no much larger clone is one base distant.

Inclusion was restricted to participants for whom at least one PBMC sample before ART initiation and at least two post-ART samples were available. Treatment was received in the United States of America by all participants with HIV. Before DNA extraction, cryopreserved samples of about 0.9-10 million PBMC were thawed and then washed. At the time of the earliest PBMC sample for each participant with HIV, ages ranged from 23 to 54 years. PBMC samples from each participant spanned 1-4 timepoints before ART initiation and 2-8 timepoints after ART initiation, with a median of 7 samples. For every participant, serial HIV viral load, CD4+ T-cell count, ART history and demographic data were obtained. Genomic DNA was extracted from unsorted PBMC with a Qiagen kit on a QIAcube, with processing performed in batches of 12 samples. V sheds 0 bases and J sheds 9 bases, leaving 15 bases between their ends. CDR1 and CDR2, looked up from the germline V gene (reference sequence), are SEHNR and FQNEAQ. The CDR3 has 15 amino acids, counting the end cysteine and phenylalanine. The DNA shown is the 45-base CDR3, in frame from base 1.

Recombination joined TRBV7-9 with TRBJ2-1; the D region may be TRBD1 or TRBD2, each matching 6 bases equally. This sequence was found in a woman aged 25 to 45 with HIV. This specimen consisted of unsorted PBMCs, obtained 1.9 years after starting antiretroviral therapy. At the DNA level, the sequence is TGTGCCAGCAGCTTAGCCTCTTTGGGGGGCACTGAGCAGTTCTTC. This translates into CASSLASLGGTEQFF.